The source of this T cell receptor beta chain is a study of T cell repertoires in cytomegalovirus infection. The CDR3 is 13 residues long. Between the trimmed V and J ends, which lost 8 bases and 5 bases, there was a span of 14 bases. Per the germline V gene, CDR1 is SEHNR and CDR2 is FQNEAQ (reference sequence). This clonotype was counted ten times or more. MiXCR, applied by TCRdb to the reads, yields one record per CDR3 protein. The sample records about 600,000 distinct CDR3 sequences, approximately 25% being singletons. The J gene is TRBJ2-3, the V gene TRBV7-9; TRBD1 or TRBD2 may be the D gene (5 bases each). This receptor was taken from a human donor in good health (CMV status not recorded). Some clones in this sample may be carry-over from other donors' samples. Input material: CD8+ T cells from PBMCs. CDR3 loop: CASGLGAGDTQYF. DNA of the CDR3: TGTGCCAGCGGGCTCGGGGCTGGAGATACGCAGTATTTT.